These 7 T cell receptor beta chains were sequenced from one sample in a study of CD4+ T cells in melanoma. Sequencing was performed with immunoSEQ multiplex PCR; in TCRdb, only in-frame clones are kept and a portion is missing. Seen here are about 110,000 clones, about 90% observed once, and the top ten hold around 3%. Sequencing input: peripheral blood. All receptors derive from a human donor with melanoma.

The gene calls are TRBV15 and TRBJ2-7; D possibly corresponds to TRBD1 (6 bases). V was pared by 0 bases and J by 2 bases, with 11 bases between. Germline CDR1 reads LNHNV; CDR2 reads YYDKDF (reference sequence). This CDR3 is 15 amino acids long. CDR3 loop: CATSREEKGAYEQYF. The CDR3 DNA reads as TGTGCCACCAGCAGAGAGGAGAAGGGGGCCTACGAGCAGTACTTC.

The genes are TRBV10-3 and TRBJ2-7; the match to TRBD2 covers 16 bases. The V gene end was trimmed by 5 bases and the J gene end by 2 bases; junction bases not matched to a gene: 6. Germline-derived CDR1 and CDR2 are ENHRY and SYGVKD. This CDR3 region has 17 residues. The CDR3 here is CAISTGLAGGEAYEQYF. CDR3 DNA: TGTGCCATCAGTACGGGACTAGCGGGAGGGGAGGCCTACGAGCAGTACTTC.

The rearrangement joins TRBV28 to TRBJ2-3; no firm D call. V was clipped by 2 bases and J by 4 bases, with 13 bases between them. Per germline, CDR1 MDHEN and CDR2 SYDVKM. The CDR3 consists of 15 residues. The CDR3 loop is CASSLRVGLADTQYF. DNA of the CDR3: TGTGCCAGCAGTTTAAGGGTAGGCCTGGCAGATACGCAGTATTTT.

The rearrangement uses TRBV28 and TRBJ2-4; the D is unclear. Germline V lookup: CDR1 MDHEN, CDR2 SYDVKM. This CDR3 has 14 amino acids. V lost 6 bases and J lost 2, with 11 bases in between. The CDR3 protein is CASRPLEPKNIQYF. The CDR3 DNA is TGTGCCAGCAGACCCTTGGAACCCAAAAACATTCAGTACTTC.

This clone appeared once. V is TRBV4-2 and J is TRBJ1-2, with a weak D call TRBD1 (6 bases). CDR3 length: 16 amino acids. V lost 0 bases and J lost 8, with 19 bases in between. Germline-derived CDR1 and CDR2 are LGHNA and YNFKEQ. As DNA, the CDR3 is TGTGCCAGCAGCCAAGATCCAAGGACAGACCATGGGGGCTACACCTTC. Translated: CASSQDPRTDHGGYTF.

V and J are TRBV6-1 and TRBJ2-2; 10 bases match TRBD2. The CDR3 is 15 amino acids. Germline V CDR1 and CDR2: MNHNS, SASEGT. Trimming at V came to 7 bases and at J to 2 bases, leaving 4 bases not matched to a gene. The CDR3 bases are TGTGCCAGCACCCCTAGCGGGGGAAACACCGGGGAGCTGTTTTTT. This sequence encodes CASTPSGGNTGELFF.

The rearrangement uses TRBV7-9 and TRBJ1-5, with D tentatively TRBD1 (5 bases). V lost 4 bases, J lost 4 bases, and 14 bases lay in between. CDR1 and CDR2 from the germline V gene are SEHNR and FQNEAQ (reference sequence). The CDR3 runs 15 residues. CDR3 DNA: TGTGCCAGCAGCTCCACCCGGACACAAAATCAGCCCCAGCATTTT. The encoded protein is CASSSTRTQNQPQHF.